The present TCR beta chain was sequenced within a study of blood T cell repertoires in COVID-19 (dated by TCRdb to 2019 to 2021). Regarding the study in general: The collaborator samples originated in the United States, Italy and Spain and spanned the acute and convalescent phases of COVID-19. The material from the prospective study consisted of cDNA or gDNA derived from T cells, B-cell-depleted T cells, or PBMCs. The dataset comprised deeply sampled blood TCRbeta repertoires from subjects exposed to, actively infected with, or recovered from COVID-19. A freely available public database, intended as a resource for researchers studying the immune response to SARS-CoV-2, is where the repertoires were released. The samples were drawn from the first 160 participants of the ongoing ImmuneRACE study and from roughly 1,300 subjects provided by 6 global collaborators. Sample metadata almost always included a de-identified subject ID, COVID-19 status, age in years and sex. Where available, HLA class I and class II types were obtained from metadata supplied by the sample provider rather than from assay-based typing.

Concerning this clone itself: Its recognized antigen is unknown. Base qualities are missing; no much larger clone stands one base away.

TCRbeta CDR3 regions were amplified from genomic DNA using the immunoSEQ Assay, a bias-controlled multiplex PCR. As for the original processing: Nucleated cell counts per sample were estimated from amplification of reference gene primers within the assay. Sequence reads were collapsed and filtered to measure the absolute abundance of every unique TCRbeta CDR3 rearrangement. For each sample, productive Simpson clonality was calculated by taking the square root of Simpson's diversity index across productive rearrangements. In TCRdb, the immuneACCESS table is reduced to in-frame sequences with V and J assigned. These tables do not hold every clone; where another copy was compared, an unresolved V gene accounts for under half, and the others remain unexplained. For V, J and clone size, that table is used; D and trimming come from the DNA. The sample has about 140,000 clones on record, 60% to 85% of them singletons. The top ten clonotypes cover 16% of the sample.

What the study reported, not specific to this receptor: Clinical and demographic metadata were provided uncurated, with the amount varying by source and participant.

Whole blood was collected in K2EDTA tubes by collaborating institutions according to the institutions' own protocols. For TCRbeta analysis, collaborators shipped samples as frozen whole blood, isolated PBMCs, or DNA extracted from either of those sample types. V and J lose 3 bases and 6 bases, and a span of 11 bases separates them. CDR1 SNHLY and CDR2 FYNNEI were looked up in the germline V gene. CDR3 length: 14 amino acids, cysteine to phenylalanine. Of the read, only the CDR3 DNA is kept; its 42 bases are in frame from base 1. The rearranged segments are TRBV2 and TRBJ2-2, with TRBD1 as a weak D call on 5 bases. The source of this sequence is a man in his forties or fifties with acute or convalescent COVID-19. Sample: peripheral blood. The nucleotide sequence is TGTGCCAGCAGTGAGATGCAGGGATCCGGGGAGCTGTTTTTT. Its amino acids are CASSEMQGSGELFF.